The next 3 T cell receptor beta chains were all read from a single sample in a study of blood T cells in healthy people across ages. Combining a sample-barcoded 5' primer with a J-beta primer mix, a second PCR ran for 7 to 11 cycles. Via MiXCR, TCRdb re-called the 5' RACE reads, giving one row per CDR3 protein. Here the sample spans about 680,000 distinct CDR3 sequences, 45% to 50% being singletons. Sequencing was performed on blood. All receptors come from a woman in her sixties in good health.

This clonotype was seen repeatedly, ten times or more. This chain connects TRBV4-2 to TRBJ2-1; 11 nucleotides agree with TRBD2. The CDR3 loop spans 15 amino acids. V lost 5 bases to trimming and J lost 7 bases; unmatched junction nucleotides: 7. Germline lookup yields CDR1 LGHNA and CDR2 YNFKEQ. CDR3 sequence (DNA): TGTGCCAGCAGCACGGGACTAGCGGCTAGTAATGAGCAGTTCTTC. It translates to CASSTGLAASNEQFF.

This clonotype appeared a few times. This rearrangement joins TRBV9 to TRBJ2-6, with D unresolved. The germline gives CDR1 SGDLS, CDR2 YYNGEE. The CDR3 loop spans 17 amino acids. The germline V and J ends were trimmed by 4 bases and 0 bases, with 14 bases remaining between them. CDR3 residues: CASSPSGLSSGANVLTF. The CDR3 DNA is TGTGCCAGCAGCCCGAGTGGCCTGAGCTCTGGGGCCAACGTCCTGACTTTC.

This rearrangement joins TRBV20-1 to TRBJ2-4, with D unclear. The V end was cut by 4 bases, the J end by 1 base, with 11 bases between. Germline lookup yields CDR1 DFQATT and CDR2 SNEGSKA (reference sequence). This CDR3 comprises 14 residues. CDR3 bases: TGCAGTGCTAACTTAGGGTGGGCCAAAAACATTCAGTACTTC. Protein product: CSANLGWAKNIQYF.